This T cell receptor (beta chain) is drawn from a study of monozygotic twins with inflammatory bowel disease. General study results and limits: Immunosuppressive treatments differing between patients may have added repertoire variability.

Unsorted whole blood yielded the total RNA, with T cells left unselected. As to this clonotype: Its antigen is as yet unknown.

Germline V gene lookup returns CDR1 SEHNR and CDR2 FQNEAQ (reference sequence). The CDR3 consists of 15 residues. The TCR libraries each used total RNA (around 4,000 ng per library). Each UMI, carrying a 6-nucleotide sample barcode, came from template switching. TCRdb re-called the 5' RACE reads; one entry per CDR3 protein, DNA not given. This repertoire includes around 40,000 distinct CDR3 sequences. The rearrangement joins TRBV7-9 to TRBJ1-4; with no DNA, the TCRdb D assignment of TRBD1 cannot be verified. The TCR comes from a human donor with ulcerative colitis or Crohn's disease, or a healthy co-twin of an affected twin (not recorded which). The sequencing sample was made of blood. The CDR3 is CASSGTDRGPEKLFF.